This passage covers 21 T cell receptor beta chains from one sample sequenced in a study of blood T cell repertoires in COVID-19. Assay: immunoSEQ multiplex PCR; the TCRdb copy retains only in-frame clones and omits some. In the table there are some 80,000 clones, around 78% of which are singletons. Sequenced input: peripheral blood. The receptors derive from a man aged 55 to 69 with COVID-19, enrolled during active disease.

This chain links TRBV6-5 with TRBJ2-7; 9 bases map to TRBD1. J lost 6 bases, V lost 2 bases, and 8 bases had no gene match. The CDR3 is 15 residues long. Germline CDR1 MNHEY, CDR2 SVGAGI. In DNA form, the CDR3 reads TGTGCCAGCAGTTACACCGCCGGGACAGGGTCCGAGCAGTACTTC. It codes for CASSYTAGTGSEQYF.

The genes are TRBV5-4 and TRBJ1-2; TRBD1 agrees at 7 bases. The CDR3 has 14 amino acids. From germline, CDR1 is SGHNT and CDR2 YYREEE (reference sequence). J was trimmed by 1 base and V by 7 bases; bases with no gene match: 7. The CDR3 reads CASYTTGVNYGYTF. As DNA, the CDR3 is TGTGCCAGCTATACTACAGGGGTTAACTATGGCTACACCTTC.

In this sample, this clone turned up a few times. This chain connects TRBV7-8 to TRBJ2-5; the match to TRBD2 covers 15 bases. The trim removed 7 bases at V and 9 bases at J, leaving 15 bases unmatched. This CDR3 spans 17 amino acids. Looked up from germline, CDR1 is SGHVS and CDR2 is FQNEAQ. The chain's CDR3 is CASTFPGGLAGGTPQYF. The CDR3 DNA reads TGTGCCAGCACCTTTCCTGGGGGACTAGCGGGGGGCACCCCCCAGTACTTC.

The chain uses TRBV2 and TRBJ1-2; D unclear. CDR1 is SNHLY and CDR2 is FYNNEI in the germline V gene. V was pared by 7 bases and J by 5 bases, with 14 bases between. The CDR3 sequence is 13 residues long. The CDR3: CASTLSPTYGYTF. The CDR3 DNA sequence: TGTGCCAGCACCCTCTCCCCAACATATGGCTACACCTTC.

The chain is built from TRBV13 and TRBJ2-7, with 7 positions matching TRBD1. This CDR3 has 15 amino acids. V lost 5 bases and J lost 0; bases outside the gene matches: 7. Per germline, CDR1 PRHDT and CDR2 FYEKMQ (reference sequence). As DNA, the CDR3 is TGTGCCAGCAGCGGCTCGGGACAGAGCTCCTACGAGCAGTACTTC. Protein sequence: CASSGSGQSSYEQYF.

The chain is built from TRBV6-5 and TRBJ1-2; D not resolved. Trimming removed 4 bases at V and 0 bases at J, with 12 bases between. This CDR3 contains 15 residues. From germline, CDR1 is MNHEY and CDR2 SVGAGI. CDR3 sequence: CASSFSNEPNYGYTF. CDR3 coding DNA: TGTGCCAGCAGTTTCTCAAACGAGCCTAACTATGGCTACACCTTC.

The chain is built from TRBV3-1 (or the pseudogene TRBV3-2) and TRBJ1-4; TRBD1 matches at 7 bases. Trimming removed 4 bases from V and 8 bases from J; junction bases left unmatched: 13. The CDR3 is 16 amino acids. Germline assignment: CDR1 LGHDT and CDR2 YNNKEL (reference sequence). The CDR3 sequence: CASSPGQAGTREKLFF. CDR3 DNA sequence: TGTGCCAGCAGCCCTGGACAGGCTGGAACTAGGGAAAAACTGTTTTTT.

This clone has only one observation. CDR3 residues: CASSETSGTYNEQFF. CDR3 in DNA: TGTGCCAGCAGTGAAACTAGCGGGACCTACAATGAGCAGTTCTTC. This chain links TRBV2 with TRBJ2-1, with 10 bases aligning to TRBD2. V lost 2 bases and J lost 2; bases outside the gene matches: 0. The germline CDR1 and CDR2 sequences are SNHLY and FYNNEI. The CDR3 has 15 amino acids.

Here the CDR3 reads CASRPPGQGWSTEAFF. CDR3 DNA: TGTGCCAGCAGACCTCCGGGACAGGGATGGAGCACTGAAGCTTTCTTT. V and J are TRBV7-3 and TRBJ1-1, with 9 bases identical to TRBD1. Germline values: CDR1 SGHTA, CDR2 FQGTGA. J was trimmed by 4 bases and V by 6 bases; bases with no gene match: 12. The CDR3 runs 16 residues.

This chain uses TRBV29-1 with TRBJ1-1; a weak D match, TRBD1 (6 bases). This CDR3 is 13 amino acids long. Germline V gene data show CDR1 as SQVTM and CDR2 as ANQGSEA. Between the trimmed V and J ends, which lost 4 bases and 2 bases, there was a span of 11 bases. The CDR3, as DNA: TGCAGCGTTGGCAGGGGCCAAAACACTGAAGCTTTCTTT. Translation: CSVGRGQNTEAFF.

The genes are TRBV7-3 and TRBJ2-7; 7 positions match TRBD2. The CDR3 consists of 16 residues. The ends lost 8 bases at V and 3 bases at J; junction bases unmatched: 16. Looked up from germline, CDR1 is SGHTA and CDR2 is FQGTGA. In DNA form, the CDR3 reads TGTGCCAGCGCCCCCCTCGGAGGGAGCGGGATCTACGAGCAGTACTTC. As protein: CASAPLGGSGIYEQYF.

This chain links TRBV19 with TRBJ2-2, with TRBD2 identical over 7 bases. The CDR3 has 16 amino acids. V was pared by 3 bases and J by 6 bases, with 10 bases of the junction left unmatched. In germline, CDR1 is LNHDA, CDR2 SQIVND (reference sequence). The CDR3 here is CASSITQRGRAGELFF. CDR3 nucleotides: TGTGCCAGTAGTATCACACAGCGGGGCCGGGCCGGGGAGCTGTTTTTT.

V is TRBV7-9 and J is TRBJ1-5, with no clear D. Germline lookup yields CDR1 SEHNR and CDR2 FQNEAQ (reference sequence). Trimming took 8 bases from V and 0 from J, leaving 14 bases between them. CDR3 size: 15 residues. CDR3 protein: CASAMNRDSNQPQHF. Here the CDR3 DNA reads TGTGCCAGCGCCATGAATAGAGATAGCAATCAGCCCCAGCATTTT.

The rearrangement uses TRBV5-1 and TRBJ2-5, with TRBD2 identical over 12 bases. The germline V gene has CDR1 SGHRS and CDR2 YFSETQ. V lost 0 bases, J lost 5 bases, and 11 bases stayed unmatched. The CDR3 covers 18 residues. This chain's CDR3 is CASSLAGSSGGARETQYF. DNA for the CDR3: TGCGCCAGCAGCTTGGCAGGGTCTAGCGGGGGGGCCAGGGAGACCCAGTACTTC.

This chain links TRBV27 with TRBJ2-7; 7 positions agree with TRBD2. The V and J ends lost 5 bases and 6 bases, in that order; junction bases with no gene match: 19. This CDR3 is built from 17 residues. CDR1 is MNHEY and CDR2 is SMNVEV in the germline V gene (reference sequence). CDR3 amino acids: CASSPRPAGGSGGEQYF. CDR3 DNA sequence: TGTGCCAGCAGTCCGCGGCCGGCCGGGGGGTCAGGAGGCGAGCAGTACTTC.

The V call is TRBV2, the J call TRBJ1-1; D remains unclear. Germline CDR1 and CDR2: SNHLY and FYNNEI. Trimming left V 6 bases short and J 2 bases short, with 4 bases between. CDR3 length: 11 residues. CDR3 sequence (DNA): TGTGCCAGCAGAATAAACACTGAAGCTTTCTTT. Translated, it gives CASRINTEAFF.

CDR3 DNA sequence: TGCGCCAGCAGCTTGGGTCAAAACACCGGGGAGCTGTTTTTT. Translated: CASSLGQNTGELFF. The J gene is TRBJ2-2, the V gene TRBV5-1; no firm D call. The V and J ends lost 0 bases and 2 bases respectively, with 5 bases between them. In germline, CDR1 is SGHRS, CDR2 YFSETQ. The CDR3 extends over 14 amino acids.

There are a few counts of this clone. The V and J genes are TRBV7-9 and TRBJ1-1, with D tentatively TRBD1 (5 bases). The CDR3 has 13 amino acids. Germline V gene sequence: CDR1 SEHNR, CDR2 FQNEAQ (reference sequence). V was clipped by 7 bases and J by 8 bases, with 17 bases between them. CDR3 nucleotide sequence: TGTGCCAGCATCCCTTCGGGGACTTCGGAAGCTTTCTTT. Amino acid sequence: CASIPSGTSEAFF.

This CDR3 reads CASSPGVGGPYNEQFF. The CDR3 region has the DNA TGCGCCAGCAGCCCGGGTGTGGGAGGGCCCTACAATGAGCAGTTCTTC. V is TRBV5-1 and J is TRBJ2-1; 7 bases are a match to TRBD2. Germline CDR1 SGHRS, CDR2 YFSETQ. The CDR3 sequence is 16 residues long. With V trimmed by 4 bases and J by 2 bases, 9 bases remained unmatched.

The chain joins TRBV27 to TRBJ2-3; D ambiguous. Germline V gene sequence: CDR1 MNHEY, CDR2 SMNVEV (reference sequence). This CDR3 contains 14 residues. Deletions cut 3 bases from V and 2 bases from J, with 9 bases between. CDR3 region: CASSLASNTDTQYF. As DNA, the CDR3 is TGTGCCAGCAGTTTGGCTAGTAACACAGATACGCAGTATTTT.

This chain joins TRBV18 and TRBJ1-5, with a possible D match to TRBD1 (5 bases). The germline V gene has CDR1 KGHSH and CDR2 LQKENI. The CDR3 totals 17 residues. Between the trimmed V and J ends, which lost 1 base and 7 bases, there was a span of 20 bases. The CDR3 nucleotides read TGTGCCAGCTCACCACTAGGCGGCAGGGCGGAAGGCCAGCCCCAGCATTTT. It translates to CASSPLGGRAEGQPQHF.